This T cell receptor (beta chain) was recovered during a study of cytomegalovirus exposure and HLA in healthy donors. Findings and caveats of the study: TRBV6-2, TRBV6-3 and other indistinguishable V segments were excluded. The authors confirmed in vitro that a few CMV-associated chains were specific for CMV antigens.

A remark on this clone: Its antigen is currently unknown.

The primer mix had 60 Vbeta and 13 Jbeta primers. How the authors handled the data: Later work found 65 million to 85 million unique TCR beta chains, with roughly 11 million shared. Profiled with immunoSEQ multiplex PCR; TCRdb holds only in-frame clones, not every one. From that table come the V and J calls and clone size; the DNA was used to work out D and trimming. The repertoire holds some 160,000 clones, with approximately 79% as singletons. The CDR3 spans 13 residues. Per germline, CDR1 ENHRY and CDR2 SYGVKD. With 7 bases removed from V and 7 bases from J, the gap between germline ends came to 11 bases.

The sample was PBMCs. This clonotype originated in a woman in her twenties or thirties in good health and CMV-seronegative. The chain uses TRBV10-3 and TRBJ1-6, with D tentatively TRBD1 (5 bases). In DNA, the CDR3 is TGTGCCATCAACGCGGGACCCAATTCACCCCTCCACTTT. Translated, it gives CAINAGPNSPLHF.